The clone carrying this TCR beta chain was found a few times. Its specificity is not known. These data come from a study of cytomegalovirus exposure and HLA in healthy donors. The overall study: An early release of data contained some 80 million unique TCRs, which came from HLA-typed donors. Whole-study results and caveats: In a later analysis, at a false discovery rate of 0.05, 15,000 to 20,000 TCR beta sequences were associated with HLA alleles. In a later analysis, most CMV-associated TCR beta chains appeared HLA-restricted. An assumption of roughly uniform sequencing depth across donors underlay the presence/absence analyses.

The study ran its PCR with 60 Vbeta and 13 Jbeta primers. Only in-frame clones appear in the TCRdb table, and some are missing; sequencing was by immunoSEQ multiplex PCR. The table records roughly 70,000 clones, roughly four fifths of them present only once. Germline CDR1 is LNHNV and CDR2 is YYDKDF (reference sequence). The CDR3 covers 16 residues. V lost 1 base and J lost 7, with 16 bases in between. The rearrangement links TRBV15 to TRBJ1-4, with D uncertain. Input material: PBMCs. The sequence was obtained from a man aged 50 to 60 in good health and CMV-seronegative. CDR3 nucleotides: TGTGCCACCAGCAGAGCATCCGGGAAGGCCATTGAAAAACTGTTTTTT. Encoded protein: CATSRASGKAIEKLFF. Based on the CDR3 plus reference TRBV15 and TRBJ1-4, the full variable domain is DAMVIQNPRYQVTQFGKPVTLSCSQTLNHNVMYWYQQKSSQAPKLLFHYYDKDFNNEADTPDNFQSRRPNTSFCFLDIRSPGLGDTAMYLCATSRASGKAIEKLFFGSGTQLSVL.